These 19 T cell receptor beta chains were sequenced from one sample in a study of T cell changes during pregnancy in multiple sclerosis. Clones were sequenced by immunoSEQ multiplex PCR, and TCRdb holds only the in-frame ones, with some missing. The sample includes tens of thousands of clones, around 92% of them seen just once. Source: CD4+ T cells from peripheral blood mononuclear cells, taken in the third trimester of pregnancy. These receptor sequences come from a female donor with multiple sclerosis, enrolled in a pregnancy study.

This chain joins TRBV6-1 and TRBJ1-2; D not certain. Trimming pared 1 base from V and 8 bases from J, leaving 20 bases between. The CDR3 consists of 16 residues. The germline V gene encodes CDR1 MNHNS and CDR2 SASEGT. The CDR3 DNA follows: TGTGCCAGCAGTGAAGTCGGTGGAGCTGGCATTCTCGGCTACACCTTC. Its translation is CASSEVGGAGILGYTF.

The V call is TRBV5-6, the J call TRBJ1-5, with D possibly being TRBD1 (6 bases). Germline-derived CDR1 and CDR2 are SGHDT and YYEEEE. CDR3 length: 14 residues. The V gene lost 2 bases and the J gene lost 3 bases, with 9 bases spanning the gap. The CDR3 DNA is TGTGCCAGCAGCTTAAACAGGGTCAATCAGCCCCAGCATTTT. Protein: CASSLNRVNQPQHF.

This CDR3 is CASSAGPLGNTIYF. The CDR3 DNA reads as TGCGCCAGCAGTGCAGGCCCGCTTGGAAACACCATATATTTT. The chain employs TRBV10-1 and TRBJ1-3; D is uncertain. Trimming took 4 bases from V and 3 from J, leaving 10 bases between them. Germline lookup yields CDR1 WNHNN and CDR2 SYGVQD (reference sequence). CDR3 length: 14 residues.

The chain has TRBV7-2 and TRBJ2-7; tentatively, D is TRBD1 (6 bases). Germline loops: CDR1 SGHTA, CDR2 FQGNSA. The ends were cut back, 5 bases at V and 4 bases at J, with 18 bases in the middle. CDR3 size: 15 residues. CDR3 DNA sequence: TGTGCCAGCAGCCTCGCAGGGGATTTGGGTTACGAGCAGTACTTC. Its translation: CASSLAGDLGYEQYF.

The V call is TRBV5-4, the J call TRBJ2-1, with a tentative D call TRBD2 (5 bases). Per germline, CDR1 SGHNT and CDR2 YYREEE (reference sequence). V dropped 4 bases and J dropped 8 bases, with 16 bases sitting between them. The length of the CDR3 is 14 residues. The CDR3 loop is CASSPEAHSDEQFF. CDR3 DNA: TGTGCCAGCAGCCCGGAGGCCCATAGCGATGAGCAGTTCTTC.

In this sample, this clone turned up once. The chain carries TRBV27 and TRBJ2-7; D may be TRBD2 (5 bases). This CDR3 has 15 amino acids. From germline, CDR1 is MNHEY and CDR2 SMNVEV (reference sequence). Trimming shortened V by 2 bases and J by 7 bases, and 18 bases separated the two germline ends. CDR3 protein: CASSLEAAVYREQYF. Written as DNA, the CDR3 is TGTGCCAGCAGTTTAGAAGCGGCGGTGTATAGGGAGCAGTACTTC.

The chain employs TRBV4-3 and TRBJ2-1, with D tentatively TRBD1 (5 bases). Germline V CDR1 and CDR2: LGHNA, YSLEER. V lost 1 base, J lost 9 bases, and 13 bases lay in between. The CDR3 covers 14 residues. In DNA form, the CDR3 reads TGCGCCAGCAGCCAAGCAGGGCTCGTGAGTGAGCAGTTCTTC. It translates to CASSQAGLVSEQFF.

This clone was seen a single time. The chain has TRBV28 and TRBJ1-5; 7 bases are shared with TRBD1. The ends lost 3 bases at V and 2 bases at J; junction bases unmatched: 1. The germline V gene has CDR1 MDHEN and CDR2 SYDVKM. The CDR3 is made up of 14 amino acids. The CDR3 region is CASSLGTGNQPQHF. The CDR3 DNA sequence: TGTGCCAGCAGTTTGGGGACAGGCAATCAGCCCCAGCATTTT.

The chain carries TRBV7-2 and TRBJ1-2, with TRBD1 as a possible D gene (5 bases). The CDR3 consists of 15 residues. The V end was cut by 1 base, the J end by 7 bases, with 16 bases between. Germline V gives CDR1 SGHTA, CDR2 FQGNSA. DNA of the CDR3: TGTGCCAGCAGCTTAGAGTTTGGCGGGGGTGCTGGCTACACCTTC. Protein product: CASSLEFGGGAGYTF.

In regard to this clone: One junction end disagrees with the germline gene, perhaps due to a read error. The chain joins TRBV11-2 to TRBJ2-7; D is unresolved. CDR1 is SGHAT and CDR2 is FQNNGV in the germline V gene. The CDR3 runs to 15 residues. The chain's CDR3 is CASSIEQSVTYEQYF. Written as DNA, the CDR3 is TGTGCCAGCAGCATAGAGCAGAGCGTAACCTACGAGCAGTACTTC.

This clone was detected only once. V and J are TRBV7-2 and TRBJ2-1; 7 nucleotides agree with TRBD2. Germline CDR1 reads SGHTA; CDR2 reads FQGNSA. The CDR3 sequence is 16 residues long. The V gene end was trimmed by 2 bases and the J gene end by 6 bases; junction bases not matched to a gene: 10. In nucleotides, the CDR3 is TGTGCCAGCAGCTTATTGCAGTGGGAGGGCCGCAATGAGCAGTTCTTC. This sequence encodes CASSLLQWEGRNEQFF.

V is TRBV5-4 and J is TRBJ2-2, with 7 bases aligning to TRBD1. Germline V gene data show CDR1 as SGHNT and CDR2 as YYREEE (reference sequence). V lost 4 bases to trimming and J lost 5 bases; unmatched junction nucleotides: 14. The CDR3 is made up of 17 amino acids. The CDR3, as DNA: TGTGCCAGCAGCATCCCCCGACAGGGCAAGGGGACCGGGGAGCTGTTTTTT. Translated: CASSIPRQGKGTGELFF.

This chain connects TRBV9 to TRBJ1-1; 9 bases agree with TRBD1. CDR1 SGDLS and CDR2 YYNGEE come from the germline V gene. The CDR3 sequence is 14 residues long. After removal of 4 bases from V and 2 bases from J, the junction contained 3 bases not matched to a gene. This CDR3 is CASSSGQGNTEAFF. The CDR3, as DNA: TGTGCCAGCAGCTCGGGACAGGGCAACACTGAAGCTTTCTTT.

The V call is TRBV7-6, the J call TRBJ2-1; TRBD2 matches at 11 bases. The CDR3 is made up of 19 amino acids. J gave up 2 bases and V 5 bases, and 14 bases lay outside the gene matches. Germline CDR1 and CDR2: SGHVS and FNYEAQ. The CDR3 loop is CASSRTSGSRGSPYNEQFF. CDR3 nucleotides: TGTGCCAGCAGCCGAACTAGCGGGAGTAGGGGATCTCCCTACAATGAGCAGTTCTTC.

CDR3 nucleotide sequence: TGTGCCAGCAGCTTGGGGGGGGGAAATAGCAATCAGCCCCAGCATTTT. Its protein product is CASSLGGGNSNQPQHF. The chain employs TRBV5-4 and TRBJ1-5, with D perhaps matching TRBD1 (5 bases). Germline-derived CDR1 and CDR2 are SGHNT and YYREEE (reference sequence). The CDR3 covers 16 residues. Trimming removed 0 bases at V and 0 bases at J, with 10 bases between.

The chain recombines TRBV28 with TRBJ1-2, with a possible D match to TRBD1 (6 bases). This CDR3 spans 13 amino acids. V gave up 3 bases and J gave up 6 bases, with 11 bases separating them. Germline V gene lookup returns CDR1 MDHEN and CDR2 SYDVKM. The CDR3, as DNA: TGTGCCAGCAGTTTGACAGGTCCGGATGGCTACACCTTC. Its translation is CASSLTGPDGYTF.

The V and J genes are TRBV9 and TRBJ2-1; 13 nucleotides match TRBD2. Germline V gene sequence: CDR1 SGDLS, CDR2 YYNGEE. CDR3 length: 16 amino acids. V shed 2 bases, J shed 4 bases, and the junction held 3 bases outside the gene matches. CDR3 bases: TGTGCCAGCAGCGTCCTACTAGCGGGGGGGTACAATGAGCAGTTCTTC. This encodes CASSVLLAGGYNEQFF.

V gene TRBV19 combines with J gene TRBJ2-5; 9 positions match TRBD1. V was pared by 3 bases and J by 5 bases, with 10 bases of the junction left unmatched. Looked up from germline, CDR1 is LNHDA and CDR2 is SQIVND (reference sequence). The CDR3 loop spans 16 amino acids. CDR3 coding DNA: TGTGCCAGTAGTATGATTAGGGGACAGGGTCGGGAGACCCAGTACTTC. It yields the protein CASSMIRGQGRETQYF.

This clone was counted between two and nine times. V and J are TRBV25-1 and TRBJ1-1; TRBD1 is a possible D gene (6 bases). V gave up 6 bases and J gave up 3 bases, with 11 bases separating them. The germline V gene has CDR1 MGHDK and CDR2 SYGVNS. This CDR3 is 13 amino acids long. The CDR3 protein is CASRDRPYTEAFF. CDR3 bases: TGTGCCAGCAGGGACAGACCATACACTGAAGCTTTCTTT. Looking up the rest from reference TRBV25-1 and TRBJ1-1 gives the full variable domain: EADIYQTPRYLVIGTGKKITLECSQTMGHDKMYWYQQDPGMELHLIHYSYGVNSTEKGDLSSESTVSRIRTEHFPLTLESARPSHTSQYLCASRDRPYTEAFFGQGTRLTVV.